Sequencing of this T cell receptor beta chain was carried out in a study of T cell repertoires in cytomegalovirus infection. At the level of the study: Indicated by public TCR beta signatures were CMV infection and matching HLA type. Study results and caveats: The cumulative frequency of public TCR beta families distinguished individuals who carried CMV together with the relevant HLA.

Germline V CDR1 and CDR2: DFQATT, SNEGSKA (reference sequence). The CDR3 has 16 amino acids. Trimming stripped 0 bases from V and 3 bases from J, with 16 bases between. TCRdb passed the reads through MiXCR, listing each CDR3 protein once. There are tens of thousands of distinct CDR3 sequences in the sample; 20% to 25% occur only once, and approximately 18% lies in the top ten. This clonotype was observed a few times. Antigen: not known. Material for sequencing was PBMCs, sequenced either directly or after in vitro stimulation (not recorded which). The sequence derives from a human donor in good health (CMV status not recorded). Some clones in this sample may be carry-over from other donors' samples. The chain carries TRBV20-1 and TRBJ2-3, with D possibly TRBD2 on 5 matching bases. CDR3 region: CSARDRMLANTDTQYF. As DNA, the CDR3 is TGCAGTGCTAGAGATCGGATGCTAGCTAATACAGATACGCAGTATTTT.